Given below is one T cell receptor (beta chain) in context. The target antigen is unknown. The data originate from a study of T cell responses to AZD1222 COVID-19 vaccine. This CDR3 has 14 amino acids. Germline V gene lookup returns CDR1 SGHRS and CDR2 YFSETQ. V lost 2 bases and J lost 0, with 8 bases in between. The repertoire was sequenced with immunoSEQ multiplex PCR; TCRdb's copy has only in-frame clones and lacks some. The sample includes around 100,000 clones, 80% to 85% seen only once; the top ten take around 9.9%. Study findings and constraints: Among spike-specific TCRs, nearly half reportedly target unmutated variant regions.

The chain has TRBV5-1 and TRBJ1-1; no clear D gene. Sequences were derived from peripheral blood, sampled on day 0 of AZD1222 vaccination. This sequence was found in an adult in good health. This CDR3 reads CASSFFGLNTEAFF. The CDR3 nucleotides are TGCGCCAGCAGCTTTTTCGGGTTGAACACTGAAGCTTTCTTT.